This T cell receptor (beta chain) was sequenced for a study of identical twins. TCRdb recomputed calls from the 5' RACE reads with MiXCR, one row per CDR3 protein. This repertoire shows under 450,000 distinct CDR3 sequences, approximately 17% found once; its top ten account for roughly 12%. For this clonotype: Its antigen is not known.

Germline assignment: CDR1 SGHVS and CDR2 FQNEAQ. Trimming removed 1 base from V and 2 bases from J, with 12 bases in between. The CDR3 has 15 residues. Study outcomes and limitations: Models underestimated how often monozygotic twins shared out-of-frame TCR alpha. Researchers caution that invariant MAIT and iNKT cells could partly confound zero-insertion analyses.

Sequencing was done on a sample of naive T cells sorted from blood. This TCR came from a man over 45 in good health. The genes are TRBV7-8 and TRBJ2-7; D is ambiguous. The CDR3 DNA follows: TGTGCCAGCAGCTTAGGCGGTGGGCCCGCCTACGAGCAGTACTTC. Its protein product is CASSLGGGPAYEQYF.